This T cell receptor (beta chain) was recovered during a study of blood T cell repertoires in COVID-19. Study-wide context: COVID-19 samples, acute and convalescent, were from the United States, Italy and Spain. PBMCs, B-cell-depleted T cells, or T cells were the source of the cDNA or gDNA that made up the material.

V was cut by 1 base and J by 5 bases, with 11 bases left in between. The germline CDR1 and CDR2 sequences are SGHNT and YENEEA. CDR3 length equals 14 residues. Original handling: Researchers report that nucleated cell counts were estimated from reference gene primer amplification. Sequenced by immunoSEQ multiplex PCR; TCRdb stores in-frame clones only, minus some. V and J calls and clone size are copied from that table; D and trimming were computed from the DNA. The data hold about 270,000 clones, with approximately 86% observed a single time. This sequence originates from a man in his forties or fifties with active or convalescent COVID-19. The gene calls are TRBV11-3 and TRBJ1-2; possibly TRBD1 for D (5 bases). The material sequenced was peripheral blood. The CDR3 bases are TGTGCCAGCAGCTTAGCCGGGGACTTGTATGGCTACACCTTC. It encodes CASSLAGDLYGYTF.